This T cell receptor (beta chain) was identified in a study of Tregs in tolerant kidney transplant recipients. Germline V gene sequence: CDR1 MDHEN, CDR2 SYDVKM. V was pared by 4 bases and J by 4 bases, with 10 bases of the junction left unmatched. This CDR3 has 17 amino acids. The data were produced by immunoSEQ multiplex PCR, yet TCRdb's version contains in-frame clones alone and is incomplete. The data show about 69,000 clones, around 90% seen once. The clonotype was recovered from a human donor who received a combined kidney and bone marrow transplant. This specimen was CD4+ T cells from blood, taken before the transplant. The chain couples TRBV28 to TRBJ1-5, with 10 bases aligning to TRBD1. In DNA form, the CDR3 reads TGTGCCAGCAGTTACCCCCTAGACAGGGGGCTTAATCAGCCCCAGCATTTT. Translating gives CASSYPLDRGLNQPQHF. Drawing the rest from reference TRBV28 and TRBJ1-5, the complete variable domain is DVKVTQSSRYLVKRTGEKVFLECVQDMDHENMFWYRQDPGLGLRLIYFSYDVKMKEKGDIPEGYSVSREKKERFSLILESASTNQTSMYLCASSYPLDRGLNQPQHFGDGTRLSIL.